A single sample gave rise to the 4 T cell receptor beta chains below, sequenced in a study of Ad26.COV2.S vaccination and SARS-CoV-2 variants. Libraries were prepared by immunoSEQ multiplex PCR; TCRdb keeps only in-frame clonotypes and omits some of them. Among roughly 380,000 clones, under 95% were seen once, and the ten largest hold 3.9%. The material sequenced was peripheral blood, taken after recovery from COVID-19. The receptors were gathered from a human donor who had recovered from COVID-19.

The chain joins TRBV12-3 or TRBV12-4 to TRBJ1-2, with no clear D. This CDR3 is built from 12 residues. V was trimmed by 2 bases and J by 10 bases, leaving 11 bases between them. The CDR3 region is CASSLPTLVYTF. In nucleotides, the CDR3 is TGTGCCAGCAGTTTACCCACCTTAGTCTACACCTTC.

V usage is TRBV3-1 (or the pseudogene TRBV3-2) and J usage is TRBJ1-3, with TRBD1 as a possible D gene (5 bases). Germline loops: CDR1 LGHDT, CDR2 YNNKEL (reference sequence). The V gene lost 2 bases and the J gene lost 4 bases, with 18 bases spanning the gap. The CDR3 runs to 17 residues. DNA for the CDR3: TGTGCCAGCAGCCAAACAATCTCCAGGGCCGGAGGAAACACCATATATTTT. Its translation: CASSQTISRAGGNTIYF.

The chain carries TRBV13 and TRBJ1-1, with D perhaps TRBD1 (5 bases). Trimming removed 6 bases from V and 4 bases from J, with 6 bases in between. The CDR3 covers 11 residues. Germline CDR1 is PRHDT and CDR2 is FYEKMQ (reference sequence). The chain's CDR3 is CASSGGTEAFF. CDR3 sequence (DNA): TGTGCCAGCAGTGGGGGCACTGAAGCTTTCTTT.

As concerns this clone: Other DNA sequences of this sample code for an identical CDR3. CDR3 in amino acids: CASSLDRTEAFF. The CDR3 DNA sequence: TGTGCCAGCAGTTTGGACAGAACTGAAGCTTTCTTT. The chain links TRBV2 to TRBJ1-1; a possible D gene is TRBD1 (6 bases). V was shortened by 5 bases and J by 5 bases, with 9 bases between the two germline ends. The CDR3 is 12 residues long. Germline CDR1 is SNHLY and CDR2 is FYNNEI.